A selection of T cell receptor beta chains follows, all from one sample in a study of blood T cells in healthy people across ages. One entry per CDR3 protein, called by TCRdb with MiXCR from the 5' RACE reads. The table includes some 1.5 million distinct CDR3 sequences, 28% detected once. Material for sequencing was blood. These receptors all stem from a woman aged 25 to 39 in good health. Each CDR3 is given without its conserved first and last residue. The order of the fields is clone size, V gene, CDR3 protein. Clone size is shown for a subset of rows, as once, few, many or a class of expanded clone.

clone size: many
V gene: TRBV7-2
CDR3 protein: ASSLHLAGRETQY

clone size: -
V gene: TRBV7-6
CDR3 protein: ASSLEQGVGTEAF

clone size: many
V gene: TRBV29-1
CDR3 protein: SAGEGTKNIQY

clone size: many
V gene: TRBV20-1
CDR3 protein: SARTSGGRYNEQF

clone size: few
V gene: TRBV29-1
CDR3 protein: SGRRGSETQY

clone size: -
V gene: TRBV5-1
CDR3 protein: ASSLRPEGPNEKLL

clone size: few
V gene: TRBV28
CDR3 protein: ASSKTVYEQY

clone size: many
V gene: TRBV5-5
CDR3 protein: ASSSGLAGDLYEQY

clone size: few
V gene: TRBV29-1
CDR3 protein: SVSGSQGYT

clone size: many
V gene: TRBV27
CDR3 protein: ARTPGPDGYT

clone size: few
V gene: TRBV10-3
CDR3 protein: ATQGTVNQPQH

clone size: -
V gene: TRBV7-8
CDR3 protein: ASSLVASGRRETQY

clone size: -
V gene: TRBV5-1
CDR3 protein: ASSLVRVLSHNEQF

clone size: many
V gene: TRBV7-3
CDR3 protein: ASSSRGGTEAF

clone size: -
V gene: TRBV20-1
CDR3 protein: SGVTGKETQY

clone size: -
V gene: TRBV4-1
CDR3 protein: ASSQERLAGTDTQY

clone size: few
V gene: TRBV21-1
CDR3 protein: ASSAGRIKETQY

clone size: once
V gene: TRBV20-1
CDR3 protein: SAIQGRYGYT

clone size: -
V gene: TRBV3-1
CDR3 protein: TSSQEGGPKAQY

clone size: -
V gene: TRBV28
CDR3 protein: ASKSSGSTDTQY

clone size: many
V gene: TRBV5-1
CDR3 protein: ASSLGHGNSYEQY

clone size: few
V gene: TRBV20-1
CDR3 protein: SARTGRANEQF

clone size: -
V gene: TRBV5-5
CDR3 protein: ASSRGLDSYNEQF

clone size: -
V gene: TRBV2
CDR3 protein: ASPGSRDSPLH

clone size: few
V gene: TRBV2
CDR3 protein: ASSEEGLAGVYTQY

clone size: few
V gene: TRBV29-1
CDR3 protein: SVEAKSGGLCNEQY

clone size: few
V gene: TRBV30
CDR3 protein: AWRALTNYEQY

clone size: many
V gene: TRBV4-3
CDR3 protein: ASSQDGGDVLT

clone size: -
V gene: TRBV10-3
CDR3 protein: AIRELADSTDTQY

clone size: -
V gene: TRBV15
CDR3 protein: ATSPQGLGPPLH

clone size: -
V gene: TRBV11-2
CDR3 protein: ASSLSRGREETQY

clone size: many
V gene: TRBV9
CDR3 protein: ASSQASVGEQY

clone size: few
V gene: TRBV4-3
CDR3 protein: ASSQVLGYTYEQY

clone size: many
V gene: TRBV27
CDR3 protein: ASSFSRTGETQY

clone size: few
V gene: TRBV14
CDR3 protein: ASSHLGGSYNEQF

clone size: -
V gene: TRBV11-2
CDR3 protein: ASSLTQANSPLH

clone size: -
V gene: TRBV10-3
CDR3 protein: AISGVGQGAYEQY

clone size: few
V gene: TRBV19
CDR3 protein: ASSPSGAANYGYT

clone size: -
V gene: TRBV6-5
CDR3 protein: ASATPEDIYNEQF

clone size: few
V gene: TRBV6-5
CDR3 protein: ASSTTGGRQETQY

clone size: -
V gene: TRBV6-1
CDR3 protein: ASTLRDRQNTEAF

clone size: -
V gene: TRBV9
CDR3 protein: ASNGGGVSYEQY

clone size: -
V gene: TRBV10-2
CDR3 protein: ASSESLGVGANYGYT

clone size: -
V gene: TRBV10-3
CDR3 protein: AISESDRGGYT

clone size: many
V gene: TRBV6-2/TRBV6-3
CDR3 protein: ASTFAVPGLAGKETQY

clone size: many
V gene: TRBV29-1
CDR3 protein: SVNRGGTEAF

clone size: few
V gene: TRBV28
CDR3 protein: ASNRDRVRGAKNIQY